Presented here are 10 T cell receptor beta chains from one specimen sequenced in a study of T-cell memory formation after mild COVID-19. TCRdb called the 5' RACE reads again in MiXCR, with one record for every CDR3 protein. The sample has a few hundred thousand distinct CDR3 sequences; roughly 15% are singletons. Sample: PBMCs or a T cell subset sorted from them (not recorded which). The origin of the receptors is a man between 18 and 29 years old who had mild COVID-19 (a few samples of this study predate the infection). Cell type and time point are not known.

The V call is TRBV4-1, the J call TRBJ2-1; D may be TRBD2 (6 bases). Germline assignment: CDR1 MGHRA and CDR2 YSYEKL. V lost 2 bases and J 7 bases, leaving 15 bases between the germline ends. This CDR3 is built from 15 residues. The CDR3 DNA reads as TGCGCCAGCAGCCAACCGGGGGTAACTAGGAATGAGCAGTTCTTC. The encoded protein is CASSQPGVTRNEQFF.

CDR3 bases: TGTGCCAGCAGCTTAGTCGGACGCGAGCAGTACGTC. It codes for CASSLVGREQYV. The rearrangement joins TRBV7-9 to TRBJ2-7; no clear D. From germline, CDR1 is SEHNR and CDR2 FQNEAQ (reference sequence). The V and J ends lost 1 base and 6 bases respectively, with 7 bases between them. The CDR3 is made up of 12 amino acids.

This clonotype was detected only a few times. V and J are TRBV6-2 or TRBV6-3 and TRBJ2-7; a possible D gene is TRBD2 (6 bases). This CDR3 has 13 amino acids. Germline V gene sequence: CDR1 MNHEY, CDR2 SVGEGT. With 7 bases removed from V and 5 bases from J, the gap between germline ends came to 15 bases. The CDR3 protein is CASTRGGADEQYV. The CDR3 DNA reads as TGTGCCAGCACTCGGGGAGGAGCTGACGAGCAGTACGTC.

This clonotype was seen only a few times. The chain links TRBV12-3 or TRBV12-4 to TRBJ1-4; 7 positions match TRBD1. There are 12 residues in the CDR3. V was clipped by 5 bases and J by 17 bases; unmatched bases: 11. This CDR3 reads CASSPRNRGVFF. The CDR3 DNA reads as TGTGCCAGCAGTCCTCGTAACAGGGGTGTCTTTTTT.

V usage is TRBV4-2 and J usage is TRBJ2-3; D is unresolved. The germline V and J ends were trimmed by 3 bases and 3 bases, with 7 bases remaining between them. The germline V gene has CDR1 LGHNA and CDR2 YNFKEQ. The CDR3 spans 13 residues. DNA of the CDR3: TGTGCCAGCAGCCAGGTCTTGACAGATACGCAGTATTTT. Its protein is CASSQVLTDTQYF.

The rearrangement uses TRBV7-3 and TRBJ2-1; weak D call: TRBD2 (5 bases). The ends were cut back, 5 bases at V and 4 bases at J, with 9 bases in the middle. This CDR3 spans 13 amino acids. CDR1 and CDR2 from the germline V gene are SGHTA and FQGTGA. CDR3 protein: CASSTTGYNEQFF. Here the CDR3 DNA reads TGTGCCAGCAGCACCACGGGGTACAATGAGCAGTTCTTC.

This clonotype has a handful of counts. This rearrangement joins TRBV14 to TRBJ1-1; no clear D. The CDR3 spans 18 residues. Trimming took 0 bases from V and 0 from J, leaving 17 bases between them. In germline, CDR1 is SGHDN, CDR2 FVKESK. The CDR3 loop reads CASSQEGWPGLLNTEAFF. CDR3 DNA sequence: TGTGCCAGCAGCCAAGAAGGGTGGCCAGGTCTCTTGAACACTGAAGCTTTCTTT.

V and J are TRBV25-1 and TRBJ1-3; D is possibly TRBD1 (6 bases). The length of the CDR3 is 14 residues. The V end lost 3 bases, the J end lost 4 bases, and 10 bases lay between the germline ends. The germline CDR1 and CDR2 sequences are MGHDK and SYGVNS. This CDR3 is CASSDRGLGNTIYF. In DNA form, the CDR3 reads TGTGCCAGCAGTGACCGGGGGCTAGGAAACACCATATATTTT.

In its sample, this clonotype was seen a few times. V usage is TRBV5-1 and J usage is TRBJ1-1; a weak D match, TRBD1 (6 bases). Trimming removed 4 bases at V and 0 bases at J, with 10 bases between. The CDR3 is made up of 14 amino acids. Germline CDR1 SGHRS, CDR2 YFSETQ. Here the CDR3 reads CASSVDRLNTEAFF. CDR3 bases: TGCGCCAGCAGCGTCGACAGGTTGAACACTGAAGCTTTCTTT.

This clonotype turned up a few times. The chain combines TRBV7-8 with TRBJ2-5; the D is unclear. V was shortened by 4 bases and J by 5 bases, with 11 bases between the two germline ends. This CDR3 is 13 amino acids long. CDR1 and CDR2 from the germline V gene are SGHVS and FQNEAQ. In nucleotides, the CDR3 is TGTGCCAGCAGCTCACTCCTGTTGGAGACCCAGTACTTC. Its protein is CASSSLLLETQYF.